This TCR beta chain was identified in a study of CD8+CD57+ T cells in acquired aplastic anemia. Study context: Read counts for CD4+ cells (from healthy donors) averaged about 10.8 million.

This clonotype has ten or more counts. CDR3 length: 17 residues. V was clipped by 4 bases and J by 0 bases, with 16 bases between them. The germline CDR1 and CDR2 sequences are MGHRA and YSYEKL. The template for TCR beta VDJ and CDR3 sequence profiling was genomic DNA. MiXCR, run by TCRdb on the reads, gives a single entry per CDR3 protein. This sample carries 120,000 or so distinct CDR3 sequences, about half of them seen once, and the ten largest clones take 2% to 3%. The sequence derives from a human donor in good health, serving as a control. Sequencing was done on a sample of sorted CD4+, CD8+, or CD8+CD57+ T cells (not recorded which) from PBMCs. The J gene is TRBJ1-5, the V gene TRBV4-1; no definite D call. CDR3 loop: CASSPLDMGFSNQPQHF. The CDR3 DNA reads TGCGCCAGCAGCCCTCTCGACATGGGATTTAGCAATCAGCCCCAGCATTTT.